This entry lists 21 T cell receptor beta chains sequenced from one sample in a study of preoperative IRX-2 immunotherapy in early breast cancer. The treatment denotes: preoperative locoregional IRX-2 cytokine immunotherapy. Using immunoSEQ multiplex PCR, the repertoire was profiled, and TCRdb retains in-frame clones only, with some absent. The sample shows around 40,000 clones, approximately 80% of them seen only once. Sequenced here: tumor tissue, sampled after IRX-2 immunotherapy. Every receptor here comes from a human donor with breast cancer.

This clone turned up a few times. The V gene is TRBV6-8, the J gene TRBJ2-5; a possible D gene is TRBD2 (7 bases). The V and J ends lost 7 bases and 2 bases respectively, with 17 bases between them. CDR3 size: 15 residues. Germline V gene data show CDR1 as MNHGY and CDR2 as SAAAGT. CDR3 nucleotide sequence: TGTGCCAGCATTGGGGGGGCCAGGAGGCAAGAGACCCAGTACTTC. Translated: CASIGGARRQETQYF.

The chain has TRBV29-1 and TRBJ1-1; D gene uncertain. Trimming took off 3 bases at V and 2 bases at J, with 7 bases between the two ends. The CDR3 loop spans 12 amino acids. Germline V lookup: CDR1 SQVTM, CDR2 ANQGSEA. CDR3 sequence (DNA): TGCAGCGTTGATAGGGTTAACACTGAAGCTTTCTTT. Protein: CSVDRVNTEAFF.

In DNA, the CDR3 is TGTGCCAGCAGACGGACAGGGGGCTCCGAGGGAACTGAAGCTTTCTTT. As protein: CASRRTGGSEGTEAFF. The chain employs TRBV6-8 and TRBJ1-1; 11 nucleotides agree with TRBD1. Trimming cost V 6 bases and J 5 bases; bases outside gene matches: 11. The CDR3 consists of 16 residues. CDR1 and CDR2 (germline): MNHGY, SAAAGT.

The chain combines TRBV7-4 with TRBJ1-5; 7 bases fit TRBD1. Trimming removed 4 bases from V and 2 bases from J; junction bases left unmatched: 8. This CDR3 has 16 amino acids. CDR1 and CDR2 (germline): SGHVT, SQSDAQ. The CDR3 DNA follows: TGTGCCAGCAGCTCTCGAGGGGGCGAGCGCAATCAGCCCCAGCATTTT. Its protein product is CASSSRGGERNQPQHF.

The table lists this clone with a few counts. The chain employs TRBV6-1 and TRBJ1-6; D call uncertain. Germline loops: CDR1 MNHNS, CDR2 SASEGT. The CDR3 extends over 16 amino acids. Trimming stripped 1 base from V and 7 bases from J, with 14 bases between. CDR3: CASSEVSWRRNSPLHF. For the CDR3, the DNA is TGTGCCAGCAGTGAAGTTTCTTGGCGGAGGAATTCACCCCTCCACTTT.

J is TRBJ2-2 and V is TRBV7-5. TRBV7-5 is marked as a pseudogene. The CDR3 spans 16 residues. The CDR3: CVRSLASGTSTGELFF. CDR3 coding DNA: TGTGTCAGAAGCTTAGCTTCGGGGACGTCCACCGGGGAGCTGTTTTTT.

This clone has a handful of counts. V is TRBV18 and J is TRBJ2-7, with 9 bases lining up with TRBD1. The germline CDR1 and CDR2 sequences are KGHSH and LQKENI. The CDR3 loop spans 14 amino acids. J lost 6 bases, V lost 4 bases, and 7 bases had no gene match. The CDR3 loop is CASSQGQGLTEQYF. For the CDR3, the DNA is TGTGCCAGCTCACAGGGACAGGGCTTGACCGAGCAGTACTTC.

The V call is TRBV2, the J call TRBJ2-5, with 10 bases aligning to TRBD2. CDR1 and CDR2 from the germline V gene are SNHLY and FYNNEI. The J segment lost 5 bases and the V segment lost 4 bases, leaving 4 bases of the junction unmatched. The length of the CDR3 is 14 residues. CDR3: CASSVERGGETQYF. CDR3 sequence (DNA): TGTGCCAGCAGTGTGGAGCGGGGGGGGGAGACCCAGTACTTC.

The chain couples TRBV1 to TRBJ2-5; TRBD2, as called in the table, went unchecked against the DNA. TRBV1 corresponds to a pseudogene. CDR3 size: 16 residues. The CDR3 DNA follows: TGCGCCAGCAGCCAAGTACCCCTGAGTCGGCAAGAGACCCAGTACTTC. Residues: CASSQVPLSRQETQYF.

The gene calls are TRBV19 and TRBJ1-2; 8 bases fit TRBD1. From germline, CDR1 is LNHDA and CDR2 SQIVND (reference sequence). The CDR3 spans 13 residues. Trimming at V came to 7 bases and at J to 5 bases, leaving 6 bases not matched to a gene. For the CDR3, the DNA is TGTGCCAGTACCCAGGACAGGGATTATGGCTACACCTTC. This codes for CASTQDRDYGYTF.

This clone is a singleton in its sample. The chain carries TRBV19 and TRBJ1-3; no reliable D call. Germline CDR1 LNHDA, CDR2 SQIVND (reference sequence). V lost 5 bases and J lost 3, with 5 bases in between. The CDR3 runs 12 residues. CDR3 bases: TGTGCCAGTAGTGTCAATGGAAACACCATATATTTT. It specifies CASSVNGNTIYF.

This chain links TRBV4-1 with TRBJ1-1; D gene unclear. The CDR3 extends over 18 amino acids. V was shortened by 0 bases and J by 4 bases, with 21 bases between the two germline ends. Germline CDR1 reads MGHRA; CDR2 reads YSYEKL. The CDR3 nucleotides read TGCGCCAGCAGCCAAGAATCCCCCTGGTCATCCCTTTTCACTGAAGCTTTCTTT. Amino acid sequence: CASSQESPWSSLFTEAFF.

This clone was counted once. The rearrangement joins TRBV7-1 to TRBJ2-7; D is perhaps TRBD1 (5 bases). TRBV7-1 is classed as an ORF, of uncertain function. This CDR3 contains 15 residues. Trimming shortened V by 5 bases and J by 7 bases, and 21 bases separated the two germline ends. The CDR3 DNA is TGTGCCAGCAGCCCCGTTGCAGGACGGCAGGGTGAGCAGTACTTC. Translation gives CASSPVAGRQGEQYF.

A few counts support this clone. This chain uses TRBV19 with TRBJ2-2; D unclear. CDR1 is LNHDA and CDR2 is SQIVND in the germline V gene (reference sequence). The CDR3 covers 12 residues. V lost 7 bases and J lost 3, with 6 bases in between. The CDR3 DNA sequence: TGTGCCAGTATAGGGTACACCGGGGAGCTGTTTTTT. Translated, it gives CASIGYTGELFF.

This chain uses TRBV11-3 with TRBJ2-7; D might be TRBD2 (5 bases). Trimming removed 5 bases at V and 1 base at J, with 18 bases between. The CDR3 is 16 residues long. From germline, CDR1 is SGHNT and CDR2 YENEEA. As DNA, the CDR3 is TGTGCCAGCAGCCGTATTCGGGGTTCCGCTTCCTACGAGCAGTACTTC. Its protein product is CASSRIRGSASYEQYF.

As DNA, the CDR3 is TGTGCCAGTAGTATACTACAGAACACTGAAGCTTTCTTT. Protein sequence: CASSILQNTEAFF. The chain uses TRBV19 and TRBJ1-1; D is uncertain. Trimming removed 2 bases at V and 1 base at J, with 5 bases between. Germline V lookup: CDR1 LNHDA, CDR2 SQIVND (reference sequence). CDR3 size: 13 residues.

The V and J genes are TRBV6-8 and TRBJ1-6; the match to TRBD1 covers 9 bases. Germline CDR1 is MNHGY and CDR2 is SAAAGT. The V gene end was trimmed by 4 bases and the J gene end by 9 bases; junction bases not matched to a gene: 10. The CDR3 spans 16 residues. The CDR3 is CASSFQGQGSGSPLHF. Written as DNA, the CDR3 is TGTGCCAGCAGTTTCCAGGGACAGGGAAGTGGTTCACCCCTCCACTTT.

The genes are TRBV9 and TRBJ2-3, with 10 positions matching TRBD1. The V and J ends lost 5 bases and 1 base, in that order; junction bases with no gene match: 4. Germline V gene lookup returns CDR1 SGDLS and CDR2 YYNGEE. The CDR3 is made up of 15 amino acids. CDR3 bases: TGTGCCAGCAGGGCCGGGACAGGGGGCACAGATACGCAGTATTTT. This gives the protein CASRAGTGGTDTQYF.

This chain links TRBV19 with TRBJ1-5, with 12 nucleotides matching TRBD1. This CDR3 region has 15 residues. Per germline, CDR1 LNHDA and CDR2 SQIVND (reference sequence). Unmatched junction bases numbered 3, after V lost 3 bases and J lost 6 bases. CDR3 nucleotide sequence: TGTGCCAGTAGTATGGGACAGGGGGCGAGTCAGCCCCAGCATTTT. It specifies CASSMGQGASQPQHF.

The genes are TRBV7-4 and TRBJ1-1; possibly TRBD1 for D (5 bases). The CDR3 consists of 14 residues. Trimming left V 6 bases short and J 4 bases short, with 15 bases between. CDR1 and CDR2 from the germline V gene are SGHVT and SQSDAQ. The CDR3 protein is CASSSDGGFTEAFF. For the CDR3, the DNA is TGTGCCAGCAGTTCCGACGGGGGTTTCACTGAAGCTTTCTTT.

The J gene is TRBJ2-5, the V gene TRBV28; D uncertain. Germline assignment: CDR1 MDHEN and CDR2 SYDVKM. CDR3 length: 13 amino acids. V was pared by 9 bases and J by 5 bases, with 16 bases between. The CDR3 bases are TGTGCCAGTATCCGCAGTCCCGGGGAGACCCAGTACTTC. It yields the protein CASIRSPGETQYF. The whole variable domain, filled in from reference TRBV28 and TRBJ2-5, reads DVKVTQSSRYLVKRTGEKVFLECVQDMDHENMFWYRQDPGLGLRLIYFSYDVKMKEKGDIPEGYSVSREKKERFSLILESASTNQTSMYLCASIRSPGETQYFGPGTRLLVL.